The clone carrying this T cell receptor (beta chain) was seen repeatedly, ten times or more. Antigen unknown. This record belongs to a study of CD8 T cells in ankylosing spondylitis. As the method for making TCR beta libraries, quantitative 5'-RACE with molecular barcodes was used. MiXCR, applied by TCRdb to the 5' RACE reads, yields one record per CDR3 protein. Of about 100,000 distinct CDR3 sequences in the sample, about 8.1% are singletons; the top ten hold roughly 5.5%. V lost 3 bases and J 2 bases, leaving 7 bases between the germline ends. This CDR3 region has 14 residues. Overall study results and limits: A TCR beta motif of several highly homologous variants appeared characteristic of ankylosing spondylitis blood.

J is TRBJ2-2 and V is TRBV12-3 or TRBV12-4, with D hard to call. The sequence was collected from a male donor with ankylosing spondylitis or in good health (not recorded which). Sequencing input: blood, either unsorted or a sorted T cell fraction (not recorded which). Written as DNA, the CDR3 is TGTGCCAGCAGTTTTTCCCAAAACACCGGGGAGCTGTTTTTT. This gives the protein CASSFSQNTGELFF.